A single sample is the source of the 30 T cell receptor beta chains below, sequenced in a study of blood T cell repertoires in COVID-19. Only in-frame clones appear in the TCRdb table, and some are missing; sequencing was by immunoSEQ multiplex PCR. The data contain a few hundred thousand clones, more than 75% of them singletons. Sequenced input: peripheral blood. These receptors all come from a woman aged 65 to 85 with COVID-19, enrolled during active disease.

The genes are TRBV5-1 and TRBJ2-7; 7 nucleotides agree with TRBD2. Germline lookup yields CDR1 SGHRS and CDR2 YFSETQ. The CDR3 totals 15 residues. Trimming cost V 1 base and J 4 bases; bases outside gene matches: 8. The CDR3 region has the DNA TGCGCCAGCAGCTTGACGGGACTACCCTTTTACGAGCAGTACTTC. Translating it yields CASSLTGLPFYEQYF.

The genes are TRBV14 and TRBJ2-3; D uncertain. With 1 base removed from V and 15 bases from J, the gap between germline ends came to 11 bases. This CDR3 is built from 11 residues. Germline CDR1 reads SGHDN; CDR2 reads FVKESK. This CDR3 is CASSQGRVQYF. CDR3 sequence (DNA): TGTGCCAGCAGCCAAGGGAGAGTGCAATATTTT.

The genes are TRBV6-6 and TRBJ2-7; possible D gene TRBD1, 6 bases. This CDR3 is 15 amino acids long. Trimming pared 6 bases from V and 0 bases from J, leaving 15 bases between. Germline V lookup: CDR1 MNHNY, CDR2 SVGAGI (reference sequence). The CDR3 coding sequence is TGTGCCAGCAGAAAAGGACAGCACCTCTCCTACGAGCAGTACTTC. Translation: CASRKGQHLSYEQYF.

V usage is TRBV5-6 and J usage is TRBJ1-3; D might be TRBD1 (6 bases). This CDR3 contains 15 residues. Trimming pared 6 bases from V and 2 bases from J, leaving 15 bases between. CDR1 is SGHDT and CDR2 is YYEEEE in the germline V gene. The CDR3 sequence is CASTRGAGPGNTIYF. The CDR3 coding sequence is TGTGCCAGCACCCGGGGGGCAGGGCCTGGAAACACCATATATTTT.

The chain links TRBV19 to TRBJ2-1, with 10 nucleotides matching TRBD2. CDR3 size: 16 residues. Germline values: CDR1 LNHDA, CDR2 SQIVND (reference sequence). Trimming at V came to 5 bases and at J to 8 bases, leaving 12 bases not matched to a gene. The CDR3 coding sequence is TGTGCCAGTAGTCCGGCACGACTAGCGGGTCGCGATGAGCAGTTCTTC. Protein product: CASSPARLAGRDEQFF.

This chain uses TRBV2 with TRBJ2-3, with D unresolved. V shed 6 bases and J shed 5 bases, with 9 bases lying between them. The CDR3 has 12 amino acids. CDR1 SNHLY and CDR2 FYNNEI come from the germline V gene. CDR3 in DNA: TGTGCCAGCAGCCCGACGGGAGATACGCAGTATTTT. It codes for CASSPTGDTQYF.

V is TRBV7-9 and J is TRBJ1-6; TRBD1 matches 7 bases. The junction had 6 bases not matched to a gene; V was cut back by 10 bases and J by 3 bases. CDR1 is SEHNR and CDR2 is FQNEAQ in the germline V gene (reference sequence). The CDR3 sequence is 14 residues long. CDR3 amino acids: CATQGVGYNSPLHF. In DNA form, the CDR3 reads TGTGCCACCCAGGGGGTTGGCTATAATTCACCCCTCCACTTT. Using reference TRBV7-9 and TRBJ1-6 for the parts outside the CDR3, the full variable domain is DTGVSQNPRHKITKRGQNVTFRCDPISEHNRLYWYRQTLGQGPEFLTYFQNEAQLEKSRLLSDRFSAERPKGSFSTLEIQRTEQGDSAMYLCATQGVGYNSPLHFGNGTRLTVT.

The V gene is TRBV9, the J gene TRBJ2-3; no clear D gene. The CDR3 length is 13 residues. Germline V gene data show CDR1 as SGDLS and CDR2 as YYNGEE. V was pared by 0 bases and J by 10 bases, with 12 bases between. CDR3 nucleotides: TGTGCCAGCAGCGTAGCTGAGTGGTATCCGCAGTATTTT. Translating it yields CASSVAEWYPQYF.

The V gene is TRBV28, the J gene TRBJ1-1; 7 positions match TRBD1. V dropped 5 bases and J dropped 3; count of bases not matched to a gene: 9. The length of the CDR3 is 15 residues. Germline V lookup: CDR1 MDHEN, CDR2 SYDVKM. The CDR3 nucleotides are TGTGCCAGCAGTACATACAAGACAGGGTACACTGAAGCTTTCTTT. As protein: CASSTYKTGYTEAFF. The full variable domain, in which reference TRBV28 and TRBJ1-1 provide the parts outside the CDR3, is DVKVTQSSRYLVKRTGEKVFLECVQDMDHENMFWYRQDPGLGLRLIYFSYDVKMKEKGDIPEGYSVSREKKERFSLILESASTNQTSMYLCASSTYKTGYTEAFFGQGTRLTVV.

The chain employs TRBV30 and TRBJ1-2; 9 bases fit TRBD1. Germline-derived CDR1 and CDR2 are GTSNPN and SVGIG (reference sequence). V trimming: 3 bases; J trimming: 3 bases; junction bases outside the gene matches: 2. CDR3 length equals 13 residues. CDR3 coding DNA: TGTGCCTGGAGACAGGGGGCTTACTATGGCTACACCTTC. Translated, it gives CAWRQGAYYGYTF.

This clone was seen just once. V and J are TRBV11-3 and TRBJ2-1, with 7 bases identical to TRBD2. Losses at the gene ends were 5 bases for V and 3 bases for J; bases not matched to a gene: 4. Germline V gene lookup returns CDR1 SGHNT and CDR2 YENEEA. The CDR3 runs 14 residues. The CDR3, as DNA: TGTGCCAGCAGCCCACGCGGGAGCTACAATGAGCAGTTCTTC. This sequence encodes CASSPRGSYNEQFF.

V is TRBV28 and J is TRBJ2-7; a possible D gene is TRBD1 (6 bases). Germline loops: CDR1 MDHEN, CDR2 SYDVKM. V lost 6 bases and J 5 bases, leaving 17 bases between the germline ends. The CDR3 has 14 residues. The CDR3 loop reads CASRPNTGKDEQYF. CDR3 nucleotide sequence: TGTGCCAGCAGACCCAACACAGGGAAGGACGAGCAGTACTTC.

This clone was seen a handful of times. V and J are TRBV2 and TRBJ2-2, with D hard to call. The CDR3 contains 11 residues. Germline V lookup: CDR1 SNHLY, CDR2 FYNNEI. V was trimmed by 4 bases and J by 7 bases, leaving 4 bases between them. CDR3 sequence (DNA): TGTGCCAGCAGTGGCTACGGGGAGCTGTTTTTT. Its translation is CASSGYGELFF.

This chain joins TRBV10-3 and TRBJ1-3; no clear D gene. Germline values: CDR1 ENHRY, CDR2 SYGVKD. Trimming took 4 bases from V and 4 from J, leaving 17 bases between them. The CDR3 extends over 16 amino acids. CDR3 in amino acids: CAISAGGTPGGNTIYF. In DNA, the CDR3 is TGTGCCATCAGTGCGGGCGGCACACCGGGGGGAAACACCATATATTTT.

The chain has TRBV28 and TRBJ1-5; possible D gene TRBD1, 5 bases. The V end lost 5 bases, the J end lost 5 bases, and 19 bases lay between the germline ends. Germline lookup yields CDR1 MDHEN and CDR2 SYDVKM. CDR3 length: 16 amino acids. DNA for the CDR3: TGTGCCAGCAGTACCTCCTCGGGACTGCTTTATCAGCCCCAGCATTTT. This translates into CASSTSSGLLYQPQHF.

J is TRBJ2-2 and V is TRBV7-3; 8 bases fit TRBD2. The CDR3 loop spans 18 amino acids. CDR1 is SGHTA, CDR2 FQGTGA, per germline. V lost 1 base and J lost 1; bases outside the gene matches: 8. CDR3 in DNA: TGTGCCAGCAGCTTAAGGTCAAGCGGGAGCGGGAACACCGGGGAGCTGTTTTTT. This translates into CASSLRSSGSGNTGELFF.

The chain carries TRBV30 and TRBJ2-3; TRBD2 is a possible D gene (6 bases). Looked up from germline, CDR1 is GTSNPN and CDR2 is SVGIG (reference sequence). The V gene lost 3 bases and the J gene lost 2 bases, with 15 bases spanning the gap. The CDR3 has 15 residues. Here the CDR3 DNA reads TGTGCCTGGAGAGGCTTAGCGGAGATCACAGATACGCAGTATTTT. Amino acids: CAWRGLAEITDTQYF.

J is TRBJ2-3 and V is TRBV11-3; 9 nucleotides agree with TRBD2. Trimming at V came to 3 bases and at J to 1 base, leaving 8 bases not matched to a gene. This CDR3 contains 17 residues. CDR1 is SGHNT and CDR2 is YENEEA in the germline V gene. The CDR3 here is CASSFGSVAGGTDTQYF. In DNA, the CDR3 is TGTGCCAGCAGCTTCGGGTCGGTAGCGGGAGGCACAGATACGCAGTATTTT.

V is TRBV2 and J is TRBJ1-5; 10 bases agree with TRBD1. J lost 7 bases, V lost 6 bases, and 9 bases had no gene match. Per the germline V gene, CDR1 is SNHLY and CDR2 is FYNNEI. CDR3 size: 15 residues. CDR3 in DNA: TGTGCCAGCAGCCGCGACAGGGGGCTGGGACAGCCCCAGCATTTT. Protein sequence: CASSRDRGLGQPQHF.

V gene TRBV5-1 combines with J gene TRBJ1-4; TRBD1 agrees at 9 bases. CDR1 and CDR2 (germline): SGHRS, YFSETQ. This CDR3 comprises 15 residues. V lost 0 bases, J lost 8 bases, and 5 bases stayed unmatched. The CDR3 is CASSLGTGVGEKLFF. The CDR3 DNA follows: TGCGCCAGCAGCTTGGGGACAGGGGTAGGAGAAAAACTGTTTTTT.

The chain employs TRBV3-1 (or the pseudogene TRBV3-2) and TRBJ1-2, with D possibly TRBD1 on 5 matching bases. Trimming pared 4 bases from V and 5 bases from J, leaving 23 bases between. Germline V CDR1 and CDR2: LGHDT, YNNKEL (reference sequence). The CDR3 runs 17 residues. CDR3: CASSPPPPGRGLYGYTF. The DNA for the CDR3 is TGTGCCAGCAGCCCCCCTCCTCCCGGAAGGGGCCTATATGGCTACACCTTC.

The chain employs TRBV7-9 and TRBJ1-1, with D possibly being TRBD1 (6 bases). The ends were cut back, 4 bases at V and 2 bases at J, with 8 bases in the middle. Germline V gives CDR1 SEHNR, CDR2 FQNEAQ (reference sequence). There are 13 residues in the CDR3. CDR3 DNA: TGTGCCAGCAGCTGGGACATCAACACTGAAGCTTTCTTT. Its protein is CASSWDINTEAFF. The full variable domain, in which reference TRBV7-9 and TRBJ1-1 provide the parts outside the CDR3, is DTGVSQNPRHKITKRGQNVTFRCDPISEHNRLYWYRQTLGQGPEFLTYFQNEAQLEKSRLLSDRFSAERPKGSFSTLEIQRTEQGDSAMYLCASSWDINTEAFFGQGTRLTVV.

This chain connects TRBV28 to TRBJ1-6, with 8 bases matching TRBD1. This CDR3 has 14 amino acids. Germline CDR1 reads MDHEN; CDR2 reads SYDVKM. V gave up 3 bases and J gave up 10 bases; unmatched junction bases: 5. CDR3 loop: CASSFETGGSPLHF. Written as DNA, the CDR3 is TGTGCCAGCAGTTTTGAAACAGGGGGGTCACCCCTCCACTTT.

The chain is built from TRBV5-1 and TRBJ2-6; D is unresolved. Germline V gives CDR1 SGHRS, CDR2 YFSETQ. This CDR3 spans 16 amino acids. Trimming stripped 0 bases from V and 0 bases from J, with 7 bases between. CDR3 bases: TGCGCCAGCAGCTTGGCGGTTTACTCTGGGGCCAACGTCCTGACTTTC. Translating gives CASSLAVYSGANVLTF.

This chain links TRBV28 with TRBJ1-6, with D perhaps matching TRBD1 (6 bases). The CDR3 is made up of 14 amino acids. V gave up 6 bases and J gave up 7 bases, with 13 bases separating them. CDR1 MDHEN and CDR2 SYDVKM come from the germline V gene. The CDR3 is CASRRRQANSPLHF. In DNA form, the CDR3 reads TGTGCCAGCAGGCGTAGACAGGCCAATTCACCCCTCCACTTT.

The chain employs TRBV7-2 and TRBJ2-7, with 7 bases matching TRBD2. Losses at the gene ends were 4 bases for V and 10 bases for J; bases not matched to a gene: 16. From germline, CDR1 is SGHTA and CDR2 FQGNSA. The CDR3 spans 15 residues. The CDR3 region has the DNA TGTGCCAGCAGCTCGGCATGGGGGGGGTCGAACCTTCAGTACTTC. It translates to CASSSAWGGSNLQYF.

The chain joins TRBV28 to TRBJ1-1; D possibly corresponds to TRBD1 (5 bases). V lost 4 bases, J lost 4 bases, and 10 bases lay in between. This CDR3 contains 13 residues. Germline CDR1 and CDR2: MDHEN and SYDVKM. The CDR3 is CASSSGGGTEAFF. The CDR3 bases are TGTGCCAGCAGTTCGGGGGGAGGCACTGAAGCTTTCTTT.

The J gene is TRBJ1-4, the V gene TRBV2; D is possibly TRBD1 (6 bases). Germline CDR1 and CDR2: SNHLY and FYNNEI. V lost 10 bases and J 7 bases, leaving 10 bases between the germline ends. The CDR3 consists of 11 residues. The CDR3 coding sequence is TGTGCCACCAGCAGGGGTGAAAAACTGTTTTTT. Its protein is CATSRGEKLFF.

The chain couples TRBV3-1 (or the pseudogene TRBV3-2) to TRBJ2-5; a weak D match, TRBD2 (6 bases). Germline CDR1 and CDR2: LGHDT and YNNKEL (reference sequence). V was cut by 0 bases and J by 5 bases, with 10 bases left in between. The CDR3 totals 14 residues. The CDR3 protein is CASSQDGGLETQYF. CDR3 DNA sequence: TGTGCCAGCAGCCAAGATGGAGGGCTCGAGACCCAGTACTTC.

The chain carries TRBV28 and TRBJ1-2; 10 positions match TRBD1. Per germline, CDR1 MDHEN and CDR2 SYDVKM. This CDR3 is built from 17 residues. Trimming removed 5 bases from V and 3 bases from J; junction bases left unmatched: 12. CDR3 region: CASSTPGTGDPHYGYTF. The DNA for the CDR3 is TGTGCCAGCAGTACCCCCGGGACAGGGGACCCCCACTATGGCTACACCTTC.